This TCR beta chain was captured by sequencing in a study of CD8 T cells in ankylosing spondylitis (dated by TCRdb to 2017 to 2019). Broadly, across the study: The study set out to find disease-linked TCR variants by profiling T cell receptor beta repertoires in ankylosing spondylitis patients and healthy donors. The whole study cohort included under 140 healthy donors and over 20 ankylosing spondylitis patients. Peripheral blood was sampled, and synovial fluid was additionally collected from ankylosing spondylitis patients. What the research found in general, with its limitations: A TCR beta motif of 7 or 8 highly homologous amino acid variants appeared characteristic of blood from ankylosing spondylitis patients. The disease-linked clones showed a CD8+ phenotype and occurred at relatively low frequencies in peripheral blood. Significant enrichment of the disease-linked clones was reported in matched synovial fluid samples from ankylosing spondylitis patients. Some of the motif variants had been reported before in the synovial fluid and blood of reactive arthritis patients, a finding that suggests common disease-initiation mechanisms.

Sequencing relied on an Illumina HiSeq 2500. TCR beta libraries were prepared by quantitative 5'-RACE with molecular barcodes. As for the original processing: Disease-linked TCR variants were identified with a new computational method built on a probabilistic model of VDJ rearrangement. Using fastp trimming at Q25 and MiXCR clonotype assembly, TCRdb reanalyzed the public sequencing data and kept in-frame beta chains. Entries are consolidated by CDR3 protein sequence, retaining the most common genes and DNA. Clone size and V and J calls follow TCRdb, not the original study. This sample lists hundreds of thousands of distinct CDR3 sequences; about 25% were detected once. The top ten clones comprise roughly 0.8% of the sample. With regard to this clonotype: Its antigen remains unidentified. One base away there is no much larger clone; base qualities are not given.

Trimmed from V: 5 bases; trimmed from J: 5 bases; junction bases lacking a gene match: 11. The cysteine opens and the phenylalanine closes a CDR3 of 15 amino acids. The sequence is cut down to CDR3 DNA, 45 bases in frame from base 1. Reading the germline V gene (reference sequence) gives CDR1 SEHNR and CDR2 FQNEAQ. The sample comprised blood, either unsorted or a sorted T cell fraction (not recorded which). This receptor was taken from a male donor with ankylosing spondylitis. The rearranged segments are TRBV7-9 and TRBJ2-7; TRBD2 fits 8 bases in the junction. The nucleotides are TGTGCCAGCAGCATCCCCGGGACTAGGATCCACGAGCAGTACTTC. The resulting protein is CASSIPGTRIHEQYF.